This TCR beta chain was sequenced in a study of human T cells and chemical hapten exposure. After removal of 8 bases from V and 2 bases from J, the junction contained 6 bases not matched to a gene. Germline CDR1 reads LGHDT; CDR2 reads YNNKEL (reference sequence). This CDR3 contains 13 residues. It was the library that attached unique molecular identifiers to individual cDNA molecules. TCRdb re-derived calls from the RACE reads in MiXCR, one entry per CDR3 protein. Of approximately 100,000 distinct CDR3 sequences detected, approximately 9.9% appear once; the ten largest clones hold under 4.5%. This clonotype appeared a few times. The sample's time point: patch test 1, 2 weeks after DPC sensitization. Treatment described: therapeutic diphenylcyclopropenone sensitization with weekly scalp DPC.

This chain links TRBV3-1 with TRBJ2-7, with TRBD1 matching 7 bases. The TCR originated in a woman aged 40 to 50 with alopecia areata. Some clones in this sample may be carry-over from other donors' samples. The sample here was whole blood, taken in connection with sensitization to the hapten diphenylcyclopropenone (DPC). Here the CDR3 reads CASGRQGAYEQYF. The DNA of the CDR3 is TGTGCCAGCGGAAGGCAGGGGGCCTACGAGCAGTACTTC.